This T cell receptor beta chain was obtained from a study of blood T cells in healthy people across ages. Study-level results: Strong correlation was found linking TCR beta diversity to naive T cell percentage.

Trimming at V came to 6 bases and at J to 9 bases, leaving 9 bases not matched to a gene. CDR1 and CDR2 (germline): SGHTA, FQGTGA. The CDR3 contains 13 residues. Alongside a J-beta primer mix, a sample-barcoded 5' primer served in a second PCR lasting about 6 to 12 cycles. Every sample gave at least 3 million paired-end reads containing CDR3. One entry per CDR3 protein, called by TCRdb with MiXCR from the 5' RACE reads. The profile shows 1.5 million to 2 million distinct CDR3 sequences, 25% to 30% of them singletons. About this clonotype itself: Its matching antigen is unknown. Since a much larger clone is just one base distant, this may be a read error.

The sample taken for sequencing was blood. This receptor was identified in a woman aged 25 to 45 in good health. The chain joins TRBV7-3 to TRBJ2-5; TRBD1 agrees at 8 bases. The CDR3 DNA is TGTGCCAGCAGTCCCCGACAGGGACAGGCCCAGTACTTC. Amino acids: CASSPRQGQAQYF.